This T cell receptor beta chain came from a study of shared clonotypes between healthy human individuals. Points from the study as a whole: Clonotypes that were shared across a handful of donors made up 4% to 6% of naive CD4 clonotypes. At large depth, rarefaction still showed sorted-subset sequencing to be incomplete.

The DNA input per sorted-subset replicate PCR was about 180 ng, corresponding to 30,000 or so T cell genomes. Data came from immunoSEQ multiplex PCR; TCRdb stores just in-frame clones and leaves some out. This sample has about 1 million clones; 60% to 80% occur once, and the top ten carry over 1.3%. For this clone: As yet, its antigen is unknown.

The material sequenced was memory CD4+ T cells sorted from blood. Subset denoted: CD45RA-negative fraction. The receptor was isolated from a young man in good health.

CDR3 loop: CASSLLKASGGSSTDTQYF. CDR3 nucleotide sequence: TGCGCCAGCAGCTTGTTGAAGGCTAGCGGGGGGTCTAGCACAGATACGCAGTATTTT. V and J are TRBV5-1 and TRBJ2-3, with TRBD2 matching over 11 bases. V shed 1 base and J 0 bases; nucleotides not matched to a gene: 10. This CDR3 contains 19 residues. Germline V gives CDR1 SGHRS, CDR2 YFSETQ.